The subject of this entry is one T cell receptor (beta chain). Its antigen is unidentified. Germline CDR1 is MGHDK and CDR2 is SYGVNS. CDR3 length: 16 amino acids. The V gene end was trimmed by 1 base and the J gene end by 7 bases; junction bases not matched to a gene: 10. The source of the sample is a study of a mutant IDH1 vaccine in newly diagnosed glioma. Study in general: Vaccinations were initiated 4-6 weeks following radiotherapy alone, or were given together with temozolomide cycles. Sex distribution of treated patients was approximately 62% male and 37.5% female; mean age was around 42 years. Most had both radiotherapy and temozolomide beforehand; others had only one.

Sequencing was performed with immunoSEQ multiplex PCR; in TCRdb, only in-frame clones are kept and a portion is missing. The data contain approximately 30,000 clones, around 84% of them singletons. Time point of the sample: week 23, last vaccination. Every vaccination contained 300 ug of the mutant IDH1 20-mer peptide and was paired with topical imiquimod. The V and J genes are TRBV25-1 and TRBJ2-7; 10 bases agree with TRBD2. The source of this sequence is a woman aged 25 to 45 with glioma. The sequencing used PBMCs, collected from a glioma patient whose treatment included an IDH1 peptide vaccine. The CDR3, as DNA: TGTGCCAGCAGTGAATGGTCTAGCGGGGGACTGGAGGAGCAGTACTTC. Translation gives CASSEWSSGGLEEQYF.